The rows below give T cell receptor beta chains drawn from one sample of a study of blood T cell repertoires in COVID-19. The table came from immunoSEQ multiplex PCR; TCRdb's copy has only in-frame clones and leaves some out. The sample lists 100,000 or so clones; around 85% were seen once. What was sequenced was peripheral blood. Receptors were obtained from a woman between 70 and 85 years old with active or convalescent COVID-19. The CDR3 runs from the conserved cysteine through the conserved F or W. The D gene is left open where the match is weak. The size of a clone is reported for some rows only, either as once, few or many, or as a class for expanded clones.

>NA|NA|TRBJ2-1|TRBV28
CASSFASNEQFF
TGTGCCAGCAGTTTCGCCAGCAATGAGCAGTTCTTC
>NA|NA|TRBJ2-1|TRBV18
CASSPFDSYNEQFF
TGTGCCAGCTCACCTTTCGACAGTTACAATGAGCAGTTCTTC
>NA|NA|TRBJ1-2|TRBV9
CASSQGQSYGYTF
TGTGCCAGCAGCCAAGGACAGTCCTATGGCTACACCTTC
>NA|NA|TRBJ1-5|TRBV28
CASTRGGPQHF
TGTGCCAGCACCCGGGGGGGGCCCCAGCATTTT
>NA|NA|TRBJ2-4|TRBV20-1
CSARETVQYF
TGCAGTGCTAGAGAAACGGTTCAGTACTTC
>few|TRBD1|TRBJ1-4|TRBV2
CASQGAGEKLFF
TGTGCCAGCCAGGGGGCAGGAGAAAAACTGTTTTTT
>NA|TRBD1|TRBJ2-1|TRBV27
CASSLNRDSKQFF
TGTGCCAGCAGTCTCAACCGGGACAGTAAACAGTTCTTC
>few|NA|TRBJ1-5|TRBV30
CAWSRRTSDYQPQHF
TGTGCCTGGAGTCGCCGGACTTCCGATTATCAGCCCCAGCATTTT
>NA|TRBD1|TRBJ2-3|TRBV7-8
CASSLGRGRGTDTQYF
TGTGCCAGCAGCTTAGGCAGGGGGCGCGGCACAGATACGCAGTATTTT
>NA|TRBD1|TRBJ2-7|TRBV18
CASSPGQGTYEQYF
TGTGCCAGCTCCCCGGGACAGGGGACCTACGAGCAGTACTTC
>NA|TRBD2|TRBJ2-4|TRBV30
CAWSTGTSGTDIQYF
TGTGCCTGGAGTACCGGGACTAGCGGGACTGACATTCAGTACTTC
>NA|NA|TRBJ1-5|TRBV28
CASSLGGSNQPQHF
TGTGCCAGCAGTTTAGGGGGGAGCAATCAGCCCCAGCATTTT
>few|TRBD2|TRBJ2-5|TRBV18
CASSRSGGALETQYF
TGTGCCAGCTCACGAAGCGGGGGGGCGTTAGAGACCCAGTACTTC
>NA|NA|TRBJ2-5|TRBV20-1
CSASGGSTRTNQETQYF
TGCAGTGCTAGTGGGGGTTCAACTAGGACGAACCAAGAGACCCAGTACTTC
>NA|TRBD2|TRBJ2-7|TRBV6-4
CASGEREGDYEQYF
TGTGCCAGCGGGGAGCGGGAGGGCGACTACGAGCAGTACTTC
>NA|NA|TRBJ2-5|TRBV12-3/TRBV12-4
CASSRGSQETQYF
TGTGCCAGCAGCCGAGGGTCCCAAGAGACCCAGTACTTC
>NA|NA|TRBJ1-5|TRBV14
CASSRGQGNQPQHF
TGTGCCAGCAGCCGGGGGCAGGGCAATCAGCCCCAGCATTTT
>NA|NA|TRBJ1-2|TRBV7-2
CASSLRVGNYGYTF
TGTGCCAGCAGCCTCAGGGTGGGAAACTATGGCTACACCTTC
>NA|TRBD1|TRBJ1-3|TRBV9
CASSGGQVGGNTIYF
TGTGCCAGCAGCGGCGGACAGGTGGGAGGAAACACCATATATTTT
>NA|NA|TRBJ1-6|TRBV5-6
CASSSSTDKYNSPLHF
TGTGCCAGCAGCTCAAGTACCGACAAGTATAATTCACCCCTCCACTTT
>NA|NA|TRBJ2-1|TRBV11-2
CASSSGLPSLGEQFF
TGTGCCAGCAGCTCGGGACTTCCCTCCTTAGGAGAGCAGTTCTTC
>NA|NA|TRBJ1-5|TRBV15
CATSRDQLVNQPQHF
TGTGCCACCAGCAGAGATCAGTTGGTAAACCAGCCCCAGCATTTT
>NA|TRBD1|TRBJ2-7|TRBV5-1
CASSLYGTGGGEQYF
TGCGCCAGCAGCTTGTATGGGACAGGGGGAGGCGAGCAGTACTTC
>NA|TRBD2|TRBJ2-1|TRBV12-3/TRBV12-4
CASSSTSGTEQFF
TGTGCCAGCAGTTCAACTAGCGGCACTGAGCAGTTCTTC
>NA|TRBD1|TRBJ1-5|TRBV24-1
CATSDPRTGSNQPQHF
TGTGCCACCAGTGATCCTAGGACAGGGAGCAATCAGCCCCAGCATTTT
>NA|TRBD1|TRBJ1-2|TRBV4-2
CASSRLGQGDSGYTF
TGTGCCAGCAGTCGCCTGGGACAGGGTGATTCTGGCTACACCTTC
>NA|NA|TRBJ2-7|TRBV13
CASSLQGGAYEQYF
TGTGCCAGCAGCCTCCAAGGAGGGGCCTACGAGCAGTACTTC
>NA|NA|TRBJ1-1|TRBV9
CASSVGQGFTNTEAFF
TGTGCCAGCAGCGTAGGCCAGGGATTCACGAACACTGAAGCTTTCTTT
>NA|NA|TRBJ2-7|TRBV7-9
CASSPKPDKPSFREQYF
TGTGCCAGCAGCCCCAAACCTGACAAGCCCTCGTTCCGCGAGCAGTACTTC
>NA|NA|TRBJ2-7|TRBV5-6
CASTYRHGVGSYEQYF
TGTGCCAGCACCTACCGCCATGGGGTAGGGAGCTACGAGCAGTACTTC
>NA|NA|TRBJ1-1|TRBV7-7
CASSQEGGTEAFF
TGTGCTAGCAGCCAGGAAGGGGGCACTGAAGCTTTCTTT
>NA|TRBD2|TRBJ2-1|TRBV19
CASSQQSGGYNEQFF
TGTGCCAGTAGTCAGCAGTCGGGGGGCTACAATGAGCAGTTCTTC
>NA|TRBD2|TRBJ2-1|TRBV4-1
CASSQGLAGAEQFF
TGCGCCAGCAGCCAAGGACTAGCGGGAGCTGAGCAGTTCTTC